This T cell receptor beta chain derives from a study of neurological immune-mediated disorders. PBMCs stored at -80 C, 2 million in total, were the source of the unsorted libraries. The cDNA was generated by 5'RACE with 10-nucleotide random UMIs. MiXCR, run by TCRdb on the 5' RACE reads, gives a single entry per CDR3 protein. The table includes roughly 50,000 distinct CDR3 sequences, about 12% detected once. The CDR3 is 16 amino acids. Germline V gene lookup returns CDR1 SGHRS and CDR2 YFSETQ. After removal of 4 bases from V and 6 bases from J, the junction contained 10 bases not matched to a gene. This clonotype has at least ten counts. The antigen is unknown. Study-wide results and limits: No CDR3 amino acid sequences were shared by expanded clones across subjects, suggesting private repertoires in all groups.

The clonotype comes from a woman aged 60-75 years with HTLV-1-associated myelopathy (HAM/TSP). The sample was PBMCs. This rearrangement joins TRBV5-1 to TRBJ2-2; 9 nucleotides agree with TRBD1. CDR3 residues: CASSPTRQGESGELFF. As DNA, the CDR3 is TGCGCCAGCAGCCCAACCCGACAGGGGGAATCCGGGGAGCTGTTTTTT.